A single T cell receptor (beta chain) is shown here with its context. The germline V and J ends were trimmed by 5 bases and 5 bases, with 19 bases remaining between them. The CDR3 is 15 amino acids. Germline V gene lookup returns CDR1 SGHVS and CDR2 FQNEAQ. Profiling relied on immunoSEQ multiplex PCR, and the TCRdb table lists in-frame clones only, not all of them. The sample lists 80,000 to 100,000 clones; roughly 92% were seen once. The data belong to a study of control samples from healthy donors and cancer patients. The sample comprised blood. The chain joins TRBV7-8 to TRBJ2-7; perhaps D is TRBD1 or TRBD2 (6 bases each). The sequence derives from a human donor in good health. The donor label of this sample is uncertain. CDR3 protein: CASSARDRTVNEQYF. As DNA, the CDR3 is TGTGCCAGCAGCGCGCGGGACCGGACAGTAAACGAGCAGTACTTC.